Sequencing of this T cell receptor beta chain was carried out in a study of T cell responses to AZD1222 COVID-19 vaccine. With regard to this clone: The antigen is undetermined.

Broader study findings: The donor group comprised mostly white British people and more females; the analysis possibly underestimated clonal diversity. Seropositive at baseline were only a handful of AZD1222 recipients.

Profiling relied on immunoSEQ multiplex PCR, and the TCRdb table lists in-frame clones only, not all of them. Of 120,000 to 150,000 clones in the sample, just over 90% are singletons; the top ten hold around 2.1%. The V segment lost 2 bases and the J segment 10 bases; nucleotides outside the gene matches: 3. The CDR3 is 11 amino acids. The germline CDR1 and CDR2 sequences are SQVTM and ANQGSEA. The study pooled second doses at about 4 or about 12 weeks. Sequenced material: peripheral blood, taken 28 days after the second AZD1222 dose. This TCR came from an adult who received the AZD1222 COVID-19 vaccine. V and J are TRBV29-1 and TRBJ1-1; TRBD1 agrees at 8 bases. The CDR3 region is CSVEPGGAAFF. In DNA form, the CDR3 reads TGCAGCGTTGAACCAGGGGGCGCAGCTTTCTTT. Filled out from reference TRBV29-1 and TRBJ1-1, the complete variable domain reads SAVISQKPSRDICQRGTSLTIQCQVDSQVTMMFWYRQQPGQSLTLIATANQGSEATYESGFVIDKFPISRPNLTFSTLTVSNMSPEDSSIYLCSVEPGGAAFFGQGTRLTVV.